This TCR beta chain was sequenced during a study of blood T cell repertoires in COVID-19. The wider study: The cDNA or gDNA used as material had been derived from T cells, B-cell-depleted T cells, or PBMCs.

Clones were sequenced by immunoSEQ multiplex PCR, and TCRdb holds only the in-frame ones, with some missing. Of roughly 260,000 clones listed, 70% to 90% are singletons. Looked up from germline, CDR1 is SGHKS and CDR2 is YYEKEE (reference sequence). Trimming stripped 2 bases from V and 6 bases from J, with 21 bases between. CDR3 size: 17 residues. This chain uses TRBV5-5 with TRBJ2-1, with a possible D match to TRBD2 (6 bases). The receptor was isolated from a woman aged 40 to 50 who had recovered from COVID-19. Sequencing used peripheral blood. CDR3 in DNA: TGTGCCAGCAGCTTCCAACACCTATTCGGGGGTGGCAATGAGCAGTTCTTC. Residues: CASSFQHLFGGGNEQFF.